The source of this T cell receptor (beta chain) is a study of cytomegalovirus exposure and HLA in healthy donors. Germline lookup yields CDR1 SEHNR and CDR2 FQNEAQ (reference sequence). The CDR3 runs 18 residues. V was pared by 4 bases and J by 0 bases, with 13 bases of the junction left unmatched. PCR was performed using 60 Vbeta and 13 Jbeta primers. Sequencing used immunoSEQ multiplex PCR; TCRdb keeps in-frame clones, though not all of them. The sample has some 130,000 clones, 70% to 80% seen once. The origin of this receptor is a female donor in good health and CMV-seronegative. Sequenced input: PBMCs. The chain carries TRBV7-9 and TRBJ1-1; TRBD1 matches at 8 bases. CDR3 amino acids: CASSSPAGGGMVNTEAFF. The CDR3 bases are TGTGCCAGCAGCTCCCCGGCAGGGGGCGGGATGGTGAACACTGAAGCTTTCTTT. Based on the CDR3 plus reference TRBV7-9 and TRBJ1-1, the full variable domain is DTGVSQNPRHKITKRGQNVTFRCDPISEHNRLYWYRQTLGQGPEFLTYFQNEAQLEKSRLLSDRFSAERPKGSFSTLEIQRTEQGDSAMYLCASSSPAGGGMVNTEAFFGQGTRLTVV.